This TCR beta chain derives from a study of neoadjuvant anti-PD-1 for oral cavity cancer. Assay: immunoSEQ multiplex PCR; the TCRdb copy retains only in-frame clones and omits some. The table includes almost 8,500 clones, around three quarters detected once. The time point was: after neoadjuvant nivolumab, at surgical resection. Notes on this clone: Its antigen is currently unknown.

J was trimmed by 0 bases and V by 4 bases; bases with no gene match: 1. Germline lookup yields CDR1 SSHAT and CDR2 FNYEAQ (reference sequence). The length of the CDR3 is 15 residues. Notes on the study in general: PBMC Gini-index clonality exceeded responders' in non-responders post-nivolumab.

The source was PBMCs, collected after nivolumab (anti-PD-1) treatment. This TCR came from a person between 35 and 79 years old with oral cavity squamous cell carcinoma. V gene TRBV7-7 combines with J gene TRBJ2-2, with 8 nucleotides matching TRBD1. CDR3 DNA sequence: TGTGCCAGCAGCTCACAGGGGGCGAACACCGGGGAGCTGTTTTTT. Protein: CASSSQGANTGELFF.